This T cell receptor beta chain was identified during a study of T cells after yellow fever vaccination. Whole-study results and caveats: The secondary response was weaker, and its peak arrived faster, on day 5 versus 15. Most clones from primary vaccination were detected again post-booster (about 95% CD4, around 88% CD8).

TCR cDNA was made by 5'RACE template switching, adding a universal primer site and UMIs. TCRdb re-called the 5' RACE reads through MiXCR, storing one row per CDR3 protein. The profile shows about 500,000 distinct CDR3 sequences, around 16% of them singletons. Trimming stripped 6 bases from V and 0 bases from J, with 20 bases between. The CDR3 contains 17 residues. Germline CDR1 is MNHEY and CDR2 is SVGAGI. Regarding this clonotype: Antigen unknown.

The source material was PBMCs, sampled around 5 days after the first yellow fever vaccination. This receptor was identified in a man in his late teens or twenties who received the YFV17D yellow fever vaccine. The V and J genes are TRBV6-5 and TRBJ1-1, with no clear D. The CDR3 protein is CASSLDSGVGLNTEAFF. The CDR3 nucleotides are TGTGCCAGCAGCTTAGATTCCGGGGTAGGCTTGAACACTGAAGCTTTCTTT.